These 5 T cell receptor beta chains originate from one sample sequenced in a study of spatial heterogeneity in lung cancer. Sample time point: sample taken at primary tumor resection. Sequencing was performed on whole RNA extracted from tumor and nontumor lung tissue, or from frozen PBMC, and the material was left unsorted. TCRdb re-called the 5' RACE reads with MiXCR, one entry per CDR3 protein. The profile shows 8,500 to 9,000 distinct CDR3 sequences, about 4.5% of them singletons. Specimen: PBMCs, collected at surgery. Receptor source: a male donor with early-stage non-small cell lung cancer.

This clonotype was observed many times. This beta chain slipped into a library made for alpha chains as a stray read, so its size is not meaningful. The V gene is TRBV12-3 or TRBV12-4, the J gene TRBJ2-3, with unresolved D. The CDR3 covers 16 residues. V was trimmed by 4 bases and J by 0 bases, leaving 14 bases between them. This chain's CDR3 is CASSSFSPDSTDTQYF. CDR3 nucleotide sequence: TGTGCCAGCAGTTCCTTCTCCCCGGACAGCACAGATACGCAGTATTTT.

By sample fraction, this clonotype is medium-sized. Being off target in a library aimed at alpha chains, this beta chain has a size of little meaning. The DNA of the CDR3 is TGTGCCAGCAGTTACGACAGCTCTGGGGCCAACGTCCTGACTTTC. It codes for CASSYDSSGANVLTF. The chain uses TRBV6-6 and TRBJ2-6; the D gene is possibly TRBD1 (5 bases). V was pared by 2 bases and J by 0 bases, with 5 bases between. The length of the CDR3 is 15 residues. In germline, CDR1 is MNHNY, CDR2 SVGAGI (reference sequence).

This clonotype came up many times. This beta chain lies outside the target of a library built for alpha chains; its clone size means little. In DNA form, the CDR3 reads TGTGCCAGCAGTGAAGCGCTTGGGACGAAAGAGACCCAGTACTTC. The encoded protein is CASSEALGTKETQYF. The V and J genes are TRBV2 and TRBJ2-5; D may match TRBD1 or TRBD2 (5 bases each). This CDR3 region has 15 residues. V gave up 0 bases and J gave up 3 bases, with 11 bases separating them. Germline CDR1 and CDR2: SNHLY and FYNNEI. Variable domain in full (rest from reference TRBV2 and TRBJ2-5): EPEVTQTPSHQVTQMGQEVILRCVPISNHLYFYWYRQILGQKVEFLVSFYNNEISEKSEIFDDQFSVERPDGSNFTLKIRSTKLEDSAMYFCASSEALGTKETQYFGPGTRLLVL.

This clonotype was counted ten times or more. Since the library was made to target alpha chains, this beta chain is a stray read and its abundance is not meaningful. CDR3: CAIQSGGEPTGELFF. The CDR3 coding sequence is TGTGCCATCCAAAGCGGGGGGGAACCAACCGGGGAGCTGTTTTTT. The chain recombines TRBV6-1 with TRBJ2-2, with TRBD2 identical over 10 bases. Germline loops: CDR1 MNHNS, CDR2 SASEGT. This CDR3 region has 15 residues. The V segment lost 10 bases and the J segment 5 bases; nucleotides outside the gene matches: 10.

This clonotype is termed medium-sized. Being off target in a library aimed at alpha chains, this beta chain has a size of little meaning. The chain is built from TRBV20-1 and TRBJ1-1, with a tentative D call TRBD1 (5 bases). From germline, CDR1 is DFQATT and CDR2 SNEGSKA (reference sequence). With 0 bases removed from V and 11 bases from J, the gap between germline ends came to 34 bases. There are 19 residues in the CDR3. The CDR3 reads CSARDPPGRSLEHWNWAFF. CDR3 DNA: TGCAGTGCTAGAGATCCTCCGGGACGGAGTCTTGAACACTGGAACTGGGCTTTCTTT.